This TCR beta chain was captured in a study of T-cell reconstitution after alpha-beta-depleted transplantation in children. General observations from the study: When one year had passed after transplant, most T-cell counts and diversity came from newly produced T cells. Reported findings indicate that, about two months after transplant, alpha-beta T cells came from several hundred expanded clones, which were derived from non-depleted graft cells. The study traced high day-60 TCRbeta diversity in some patients to surviving recipient T cells and thymic progenitors.

On this clonotype: Antigen unknown.

The ends were cut back, 5 bases at V and 8 bases at J, with 18 bases in the middle. CDR1 ENHRY and CDR2 SYGVKD come from the germline V gene. The CDR3 sequence is 14 residues long. Molecular barcoding with unique molecular identifiers was used for the TCRbeta library. TCRdb itself ran the PCR reads through MiXCR, one entry per CDR3 protein. The profile covers 610,000 or so distinct CDR3 sequences, with more than 20% appearing a single time and approximately 39% taken by the ten largest. The sample consisted of PBMCs, taken before TCRalphabeta/CD19-depleted stem cell transplant. This TCR was recovered from a boy under three years old with Wiskott-Aldrich syndrome, due to receive a stem cell transplant. The genes are TRBV10-3 and TRBJ1-2; D gene uncertain. The CDR3 nucleotides are TGTGCCATCAGTATCCAAAAACTATCTGACGGCTACACCTTC. Its translation: CAISIQKLSDGYTF.